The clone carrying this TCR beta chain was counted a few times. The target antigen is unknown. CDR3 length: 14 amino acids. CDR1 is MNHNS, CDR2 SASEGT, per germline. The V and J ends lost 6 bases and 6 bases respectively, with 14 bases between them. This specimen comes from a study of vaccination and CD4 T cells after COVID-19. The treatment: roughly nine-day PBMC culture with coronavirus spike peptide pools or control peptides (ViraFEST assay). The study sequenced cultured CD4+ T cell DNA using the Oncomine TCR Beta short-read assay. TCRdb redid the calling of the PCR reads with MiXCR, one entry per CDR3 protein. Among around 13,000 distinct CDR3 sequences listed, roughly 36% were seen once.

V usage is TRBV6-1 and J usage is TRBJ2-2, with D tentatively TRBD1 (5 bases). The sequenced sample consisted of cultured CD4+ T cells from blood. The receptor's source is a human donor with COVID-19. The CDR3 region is CASSPDWGSGELFF. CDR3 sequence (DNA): TGTGCCAGCAGCCCCGATTGGGGCTCCGGGGAGCTGTTTTTT.